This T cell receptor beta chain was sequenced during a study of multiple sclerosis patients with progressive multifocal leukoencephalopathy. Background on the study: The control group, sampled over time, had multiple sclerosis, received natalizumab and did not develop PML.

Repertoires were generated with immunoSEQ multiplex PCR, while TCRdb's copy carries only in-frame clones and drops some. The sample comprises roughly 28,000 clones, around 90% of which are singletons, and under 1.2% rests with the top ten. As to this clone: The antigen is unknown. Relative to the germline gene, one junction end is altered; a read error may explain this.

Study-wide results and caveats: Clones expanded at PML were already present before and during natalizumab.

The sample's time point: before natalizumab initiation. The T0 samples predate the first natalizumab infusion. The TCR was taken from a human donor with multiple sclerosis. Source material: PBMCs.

The CDR3 nucleotides are TGTGCCAGCAGGGACTCGGGGGGGCCCGGCGGGGAGCTGTTTTTT. Translation: CASRDSGGPGGELFF. The chain couples TRBV6-4 to TRBJ2-2, with 8 positions matching TRBD2. CDR1 is MRHNA, CDR2 SNTAGT, per germline. The CDR3 sequence is 15 residues long.